A selection of T cell receptor beta chains follows, all from one sample in a study of shared clonotypes between healthy human individuals. The repertoire was sequenced with immunoSEQ multiplex PCR; TCRdb's copy has only in-frame clones and lacks some. Among 650,000 to 750,000 clones listed, about two thirds were seen once. Sequenced: memory CD4+ T cells sorted from blood. Every receptor here comes from a woman in her 30s in good health. The CDR3 runs from the conserved cysteine through the conserved F or W. The D gene is left open where the match is weak. Clone size is given for some rows only: seen once, a few or many times, or a class if the clone is expanded.

D: TRBD1
J: TRBJ2-2
length: 15
size: .
V: TRBV5-4
DNA: TGTGCCAGCAGTTCAGGACAGGGGGCAGGTGGGGAGCTGTTTTTT
CDR3: CASSSGQGAGGELFF

D: TRBD1
J: TRBJ1-5
length: 16
size: .
V: TRBV19
DNA: TGTGCCAGTATGGCCGTCCAGGGGGCAAGTAGTCAGCCCCAGCATTTT
CDR3: CASMAVQGASSQPQHF

D: TRBD1
J: TRBJ2-7
length: 13
size: many
V: TRBV6-5
DNA: TGTGCCAGCAGTGGGCAGGGGGCGACCGAGCAGTACTTC
CDR3: CASSGQGATEQYF

D: TRBD2
J: TRBJ2-1
length: 16
size: .
V: TRBV5-1
DNA: TGCGCCAGCAGCCCGGGGACTAGCGGGCGTTACAATGAGCAGTTCTTC
CDR3: CASSPGTSGRYNEQFF

D: .
J: TRBJ1-1
length: 12
size: .
V: TRBV6-7
DNA: TGTGCCAGCTCGAGGGGGGGCACTGAAGCTTTCTTT
CDR3: CASSRGGTEAFF

D: TRBD1
J: TRBJ1-5
length: 14
size: .
V: TRBV30
DNA: TGTGCCTGGAGTCGGGGACAGGGTAATCAGCCCCAGCATTTT
CDR3: CAWSRGQGNQPQHF

D: .
J: TRBJ2-5
length: 14
size: many
V: TRBV7-8
DNA: TGTGCCAGCAGGTCCCCGAGAGGACTGGAGACCCAGTACTTC
CDR3: CASRSPRGLETQYF

D: .
J: TRBJ1-5
length: 15
size: .
V: TRBV15
DNA: TGTGCCACCAGCAGAGATCTGGATTTCCATCAGCCCCAGCATTTT
CDR3: CATSRDLDFHQPQHF

D: .
J: TRBJ2-5
length: 17
size: once
V: TRBV15
DNA: TGTGCCACCAGCAGAGCCGCAGTAGCGCCCCCGGGGAAGACCCAGTACTTC
CDR3: CATSRAAVAPPGKTQYF

D: .
J: TRBJ1-5
length: 15
size: .
V: TRBV9
DNA: TGTGCCAGCAGCGTAGGGCAGGGAAGCAATCAGCCCCAGCATTTT
CDR3: CASSVGQGSNQPQHF

D: .
J: TRBJ1-3
length: 15
size: .
V: TRBV7-6
DNA: TGTGCCAGCAGCTTAGCGCCCAGCTCTGGAAACACCATATATTTT
CDR3: CASSLAPSSGNTIYF

D: .
J: TRBJ1-2
length: 15
size: .
V: TRBV30
DNA: TGTGCCTGGAGCCTAGACGTTGCCCTCCATGAGGGCTACACCTTC
CDR3: CAWSLDVALHEGYTF

D: .
J: TRBJ2-2
length: 16
size: .
V: TRBV11-2
DNA: TGTGCCAGCAGCTTAGATCGAGAGAGGGGTACCGGGGAGCTGTTTTTT
CDR3: CASSLDRERGTGELFF

D: .
J: TRBJ2-1
length: 15
size: .
V: TRBV12-5
DNA: TGTGCTAGTGGTTTTGGCCTGGGCGAACACAATGAGCAGTTCTTC
CDR3: CASGFGLGEHNEQFF

D: TRBD1
J: TRBJ2-5
length: 14
size: few
V: TRBV7-9
DNA: TGTGCCAGCAGCAGCGCAGGGGGCGGAAAGACCCAGTACTTC
CDR3: CASSSAGGGKTQYF